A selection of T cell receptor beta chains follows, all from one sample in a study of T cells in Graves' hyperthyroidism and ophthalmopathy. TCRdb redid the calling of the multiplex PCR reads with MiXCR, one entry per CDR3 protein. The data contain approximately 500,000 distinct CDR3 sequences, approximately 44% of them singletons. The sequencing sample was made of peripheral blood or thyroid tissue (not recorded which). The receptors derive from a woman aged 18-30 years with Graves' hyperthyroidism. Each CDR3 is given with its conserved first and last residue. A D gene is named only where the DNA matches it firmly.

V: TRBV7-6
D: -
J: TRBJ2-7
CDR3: CASSSEAGDTYEQYF

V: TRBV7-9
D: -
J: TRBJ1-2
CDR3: CASSSQGTRGYTF

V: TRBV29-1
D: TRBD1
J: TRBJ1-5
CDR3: CSQGPGGGGQPQHF

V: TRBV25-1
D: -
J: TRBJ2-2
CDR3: CASSELRPANSWAPGELFF

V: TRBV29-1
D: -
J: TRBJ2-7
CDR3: CSAGTGTEGYEQYF

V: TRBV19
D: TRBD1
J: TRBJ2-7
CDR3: CASSIEPGQGSHEQYF

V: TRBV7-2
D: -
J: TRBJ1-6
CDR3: CASTKTNGSPLHF

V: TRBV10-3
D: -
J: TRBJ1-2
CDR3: CAISARGGYGYTF

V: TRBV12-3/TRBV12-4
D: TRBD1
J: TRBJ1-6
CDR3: CASRRDRGTYNSPLHF

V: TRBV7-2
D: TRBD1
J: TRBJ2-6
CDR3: CASSSGRGQASSGANVLTF

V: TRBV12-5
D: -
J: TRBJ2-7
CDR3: CASGLVRGSYEQYF

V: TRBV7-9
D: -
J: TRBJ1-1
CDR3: CASSLAGGWNTEAFF

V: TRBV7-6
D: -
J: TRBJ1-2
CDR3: CASSLASSGAYGYTF

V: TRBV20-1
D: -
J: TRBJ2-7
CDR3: CSARVGRFYEQYF

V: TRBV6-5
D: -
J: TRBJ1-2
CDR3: CASSYQASGYGYTF

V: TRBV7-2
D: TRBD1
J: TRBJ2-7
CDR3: CASSLATGTGYDEQYF

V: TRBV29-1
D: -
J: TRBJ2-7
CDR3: CSAFREYEQYF

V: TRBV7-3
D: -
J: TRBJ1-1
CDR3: CASGSGQNTEAFF

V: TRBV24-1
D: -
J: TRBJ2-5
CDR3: CAGPWDGQETQYF

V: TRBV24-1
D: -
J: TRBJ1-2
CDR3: CATSAPGNYGYTF

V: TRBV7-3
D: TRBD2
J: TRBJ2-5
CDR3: CASSEKGLAGGPFEGQYF

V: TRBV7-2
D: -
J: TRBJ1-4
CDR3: CASTLNGSSEKLFF

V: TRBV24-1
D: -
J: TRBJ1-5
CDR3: CATMAGSNQPQHF

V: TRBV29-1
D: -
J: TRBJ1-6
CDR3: CSTQVSLYAPLHF

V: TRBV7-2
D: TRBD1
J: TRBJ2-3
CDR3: CASSLNGQGITDTQYF

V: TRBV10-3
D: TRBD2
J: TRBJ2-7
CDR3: CAISENLAGTFYEQYF

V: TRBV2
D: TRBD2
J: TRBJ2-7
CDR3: CASSEMYSGIGEQYF

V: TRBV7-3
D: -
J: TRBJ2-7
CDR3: CASSFRGIGYEQYF

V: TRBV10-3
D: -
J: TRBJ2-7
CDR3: CAISEPRGGGYEQYF

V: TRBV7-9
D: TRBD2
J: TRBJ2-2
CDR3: CASSLLERTRTSATGGELFF

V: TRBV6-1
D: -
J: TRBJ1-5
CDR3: CASSPRENQPQHF

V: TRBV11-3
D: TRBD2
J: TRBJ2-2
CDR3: CASSLEVREGQGELFF

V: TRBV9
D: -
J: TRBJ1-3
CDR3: CASSVDKTSGNTIYF

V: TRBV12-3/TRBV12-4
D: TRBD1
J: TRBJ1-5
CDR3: CASSPRRGPYEHF

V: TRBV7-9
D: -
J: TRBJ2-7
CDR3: CASSLAPRDSPSYEQYF

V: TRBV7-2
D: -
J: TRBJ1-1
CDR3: CASSSRGANRGEAFF

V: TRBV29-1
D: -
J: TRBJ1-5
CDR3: CSVEGSGRGMSSSSGQHF

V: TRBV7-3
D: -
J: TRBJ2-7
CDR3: CASSLNGLVSNEQYF